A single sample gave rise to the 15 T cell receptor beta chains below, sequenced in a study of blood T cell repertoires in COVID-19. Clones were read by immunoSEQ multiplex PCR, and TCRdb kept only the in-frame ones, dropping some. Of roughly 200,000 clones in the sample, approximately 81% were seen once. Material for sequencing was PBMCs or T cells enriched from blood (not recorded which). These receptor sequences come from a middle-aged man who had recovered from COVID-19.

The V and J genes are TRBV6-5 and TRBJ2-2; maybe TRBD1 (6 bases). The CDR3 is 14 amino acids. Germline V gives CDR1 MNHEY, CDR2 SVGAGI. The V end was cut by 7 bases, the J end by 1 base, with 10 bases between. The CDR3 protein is CASKPTGNTGELFF. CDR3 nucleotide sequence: TGTGCCAGCAAACCGACAGGGAACACCGGGGAGCTGTTTTTT.

DNA for the CDR3: TGCGCCAGCACCCATGAGGTTTCCTACAATGAGCAGTTCTTC. Translating it yields CASTHEVSYNEQFF. This chain uses TRBV4-1 with TRBJ2-1; D gene uncertain. Germline CDR1 MGHRA, CDR2 YSYEKL. This CDR3 spans 14 amino acids. The ends were cut back, 7 bases at V and 1 base at J, with 11 bases in the middle.

For the CDR3, the DNA is TGCGCCAGCAGCTTAGGGACTCCCTCTGGAAACACCATATATTTT. This sequence encodes CASSLGTPSGNTIYF. The chain recombines TRBV5-1 with TRBJ1-3; tentative D call: TRBD1 (5 bases). Trimming stripped 2 bases from V and 0 bases from J, with 9 bases between. CDR1 is SGHRS, CDR2 YFSETQ, per germline. The CDR3 covers 15 residues. Drawing the rest from reference TRBV5-1 and TRBJ1-3, the complete variable domain is KAGVTQTPRYLIKTRGQQVTLSCSPISGHRSVSWYQQTPGQGLQFLFEYFSETQRNKGNFPGRFSGRQFSNSRSEMNVSTLELGDSALYLCASSLGTPSGNTIYFGEGSWLTVV.

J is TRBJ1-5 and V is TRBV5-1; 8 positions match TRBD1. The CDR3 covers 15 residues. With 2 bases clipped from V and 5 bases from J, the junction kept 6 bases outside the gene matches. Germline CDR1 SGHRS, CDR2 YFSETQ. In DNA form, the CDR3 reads TGCGCCAGCAGCTTTGGACAGGGCCGGTATCAGCCCCAGCATTTT. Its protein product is CASSFGQGRYQPQHF.

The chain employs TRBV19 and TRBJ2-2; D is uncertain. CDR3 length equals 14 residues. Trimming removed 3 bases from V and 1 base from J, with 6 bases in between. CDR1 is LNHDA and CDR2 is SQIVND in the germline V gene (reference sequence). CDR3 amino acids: CASSIVRNTGELFF. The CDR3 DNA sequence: TGTGCCAGTAGTATCGTCCGGAACACCGGGGAGCTGTTTTTT.

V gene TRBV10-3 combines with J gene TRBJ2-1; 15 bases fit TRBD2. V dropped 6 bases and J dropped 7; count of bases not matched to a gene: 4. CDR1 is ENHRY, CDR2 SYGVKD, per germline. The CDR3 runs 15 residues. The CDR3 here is CAIRTGTSGGNEQFF. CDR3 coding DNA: TGTGCCATCAGGACCGGGACTAGCGGGGGGAATGAGCAGTTCTTC.

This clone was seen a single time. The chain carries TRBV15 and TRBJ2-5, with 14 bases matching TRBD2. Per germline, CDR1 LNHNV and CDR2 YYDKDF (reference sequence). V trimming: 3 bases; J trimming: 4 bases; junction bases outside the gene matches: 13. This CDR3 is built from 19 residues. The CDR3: CATSRSRTSGRRQSETQYF. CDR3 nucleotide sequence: TGTGCCACCAGCAGGTCCCGGACTAGCGGGAGGAGGCAGTCAGAGACCCAGTACTTC.

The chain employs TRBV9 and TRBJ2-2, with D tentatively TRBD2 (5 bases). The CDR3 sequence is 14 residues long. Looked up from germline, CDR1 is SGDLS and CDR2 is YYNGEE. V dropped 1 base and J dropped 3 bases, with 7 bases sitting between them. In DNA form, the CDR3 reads TGTGCCAGCAGCGTACAGCGGCACACCGGGGAGCTGTTTTTT. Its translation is CASSVQRHTGELFF.

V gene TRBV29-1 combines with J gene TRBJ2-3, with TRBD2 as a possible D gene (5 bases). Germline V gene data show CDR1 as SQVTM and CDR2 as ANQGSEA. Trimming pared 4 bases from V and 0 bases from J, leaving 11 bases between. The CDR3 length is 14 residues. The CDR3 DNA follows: TGCAGCGTTGGTCGGGGATCTAGCACAGATACGCAGTATTTT. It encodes CSVGRGSSTDTQYF.

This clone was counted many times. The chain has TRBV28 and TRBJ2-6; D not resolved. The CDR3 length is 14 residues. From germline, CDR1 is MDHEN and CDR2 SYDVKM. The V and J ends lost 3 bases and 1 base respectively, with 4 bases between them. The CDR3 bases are TGTGCCAGCAGTTTCTTTTCTGGGGCCAACGTCCTGACTTTC. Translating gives CASSFFSGANVLTF.

The CDR3 here is CAIKAGGTDTQYF. The CDR3 DNA is TGTGCCATCAAGGCGGGAGGCACAGATACGCAGTATTTT. This chain joins TRBV10-3 and TRBJ2-3, with 7 bases lining up with TRBD2. CDR1 and CDR2 from the germline V gene are ENHRY and SYGVKD. CDR3 length: 13 residues. The J segment lost 1 base and the V segment lost 7 bases, leaving 2 bases of the junction unmatched.

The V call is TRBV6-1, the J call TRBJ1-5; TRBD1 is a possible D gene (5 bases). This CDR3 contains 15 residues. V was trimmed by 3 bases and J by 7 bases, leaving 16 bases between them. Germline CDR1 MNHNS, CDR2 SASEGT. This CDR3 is CASSEHFRGKQPQHF. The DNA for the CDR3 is TGTGCCAGCAGTGAGCACTTTCGGGGGAAACAGCCCCAGCATTTT.

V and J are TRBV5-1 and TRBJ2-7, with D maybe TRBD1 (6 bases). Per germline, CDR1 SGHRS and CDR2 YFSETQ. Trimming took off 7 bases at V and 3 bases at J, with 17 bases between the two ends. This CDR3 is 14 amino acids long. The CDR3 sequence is CASRSDSDFYEQYF. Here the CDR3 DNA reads TGCGCCAGCCGCTCGGACAGCGATTTCTACGAGCAGTACTTC.

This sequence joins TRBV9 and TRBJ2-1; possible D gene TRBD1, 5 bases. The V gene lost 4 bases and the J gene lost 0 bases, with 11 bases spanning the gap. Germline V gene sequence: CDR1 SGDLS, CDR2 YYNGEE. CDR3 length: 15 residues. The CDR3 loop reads CASSSGQGSYNEQFF. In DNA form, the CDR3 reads TGTGCCAGCAGCTCCGGGCAGGGCTCCTACAATGAGCAGTTCTTC.

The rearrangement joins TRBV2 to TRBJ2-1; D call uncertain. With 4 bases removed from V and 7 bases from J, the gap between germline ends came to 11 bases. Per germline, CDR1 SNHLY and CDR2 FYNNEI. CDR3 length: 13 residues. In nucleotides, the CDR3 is TGTGCCAGCAGTGGGGCTGTTGTAAATGAGCAGTTCTTC. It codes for CASSGAVVNEQFF.